This T cell receptor (beta chain) was recorded in a study of cytomegalovirus exposure and HLA in healthy donors. Study results and limitations: The sole available immune exposure information was CMV serostatus. Later on, an analysis showed TCR association rates differing by HLA locus, with DRB1 the most and HLA-C the fewest.

With respect to this clone: Its target is unknown.

The V end was cut by 7 bases, the J end by 5 bases, with 13 bases between. CDR3 length: 13 residues. Germline V gene data show CDR1 as MDHEN and CDR2 as SYDVKM. At the time of sampling, donors were nominally healthy, though unrecorded immune exposures were likely. The primer mix had 60 Vbeta and 13 Jbeta primers. Profiled with immunoSEQ multiplex PCR; TCRdb holds only in-frame clones, not every one. This sample has 150,000 to 200,000 clones, with around nine tenths found just once. The chain has TRBV28 and TRBJ2-3; possibly TRBD2 for D (6 bases). Sequencing was done on a sample of PBMCs. This TCR was recovered from a woman aged 18-30 years in good health and CMV-seronegative. In DNA, the CDR3 is TGTGCCAGCACCCTGGAGGGAGAAGATACGCAGTATTTT. It encodes CASTLEGEDTQYF.